What follows are 20 T cell receptor beta chains derived from one specimen sequenced in a study of radiation and T cells in renal cell carcinoma. Method: immunoSEQ multiplex PCR; TCRdb's copy keeps in-frame clones and lacks some. This table holds roughly 61,000 clones, over 65% found once. Sample time point: blood 4 weeks post-SBRT, at nephrectomy. Treatment given: 15 Gy SBRT to primary tumor, nephrectomy 4 weeks later. The source material was blood, sampled from a patient whose treatment included radiotherapy and nephrectomy. The receptors here all came from a man aged 55-75 years with renal cell carcinoma.

This clone was counted a few times. The chain is built from TRBV2 and TRBJ1-4; D remains ambiguous. The germline V gene encodes CDR1 SNHLY and CDR2 FYNNEI. The length of the CDR3 is 13 residues. Trimming took 8 bases from V and 7 from J, leaving 14 bases between them. The chain's CDR3 is CASRQSVVEKLFF. The CDR3 DNA is TGTGCCAGCCGGCAGTCGGTGGTTGAAAAACTGTTTTTT.

The chain has TRBV19 and TRBJ1-6; D ambiguous. This CDR3 has 18 residues. Germline V gives CDR1 LNHDA, CDR2 SQIVND (reference sequence). The V end lost 1 base, the J end lost 0 bases, and 13 bases lay between the germline ends. In DNA form, the CDR3 reads TGTGCCAGTAGTATAGTGCGATCAGGAAGCTCCTATAATTCACCCCTCCACTTT. Its protein is CASSIVRSGSSYNSPLHF.

CDR3 DNA sequence: TGCGCCAGCAGTGAGAGTATCGGGGCTGACTACAATGAGCAGTTCTTC. It specifies CASSESIGADYNEQFF. J is TRBJ2-1 and V is TRBV10-1; D assignment may be TRBD1 or TRBD2 (5 bases each). The CDR3 is made up of 16 amino acids. The V and J ends lost 2 bases and 3 bases respectively, with 14 bases between them. From germline, CDR1 is WNHNN and CDR2 SYGVQD (reference sequence).

The V and J genes are TRBV9 and TRBJ1-2; TRBD1 matches 8 bases. CDR1 is SGDLS and CDR2 is YYNGEE in the germline V gene. V gave up 4 bases and J gave up 4 bases; unmatched junction bases: 3. This CDR3 is 13 amino acids long. CDR3 coding DNA: TGTGCCAGCAGCTCGACAGGGGCCTATGGCTACACCTTC. Protein sequence: CASSSTGAYGYTF.

The sample holds a few counts of this clone. The chain combines TRBV6-1 with TRBJ2-2, with TRBD2 identical over 7 bases. Per the germline V gene, CDR1 is MNHNS and CDR2 is SASEGT. V lost 2 bases and J lost 0; bases outside the gene matches: 3. This CDR3 is built from 16 residues. The CDR3 sequence: CASSESLAANTGELFF. In DNA, the CDR3 is TGTGCCAGCAGTGAAAGCCTAGCGGCGAACACCGGGGAGCTGTTTTTT.

The chain has TRBV2 and TRBJ1-2; D unresolved. Germline-derived CDR1 and CDR2 are SNHLY and FYNNEI. This CDR3 comprises 12 residues. V lost 7 bases to trimming and J lost 6 bases, with 12 bases between them. The CDR3 here is CASTKARNGYTF. DNA of the CDR3: TGTGCCAGCACTAAGGCCCGAAATGGCTACACCTTC.

The V and J genes are TRBV7-9 and TRBJ1-1; tentative D call: TRBD1 (5 bases). This CDR3 is built from 12 residues. With 5 bases removed from V and 5 bases from J, the gap between germline ends came to 9 bases. Germline values: CDR1 SEHNR, CDR2 FQNEAQ (reference sequence). CDR3 sequence: CASSPGGTEAFF. CDR3 DNA sequence: TGTGCCAGCAGCCCGGGGGGGACTGAAGCTTTCTTT.

This chain links TRBV7-9 with TRBJ2-5; D uncertain. With 3 bases removed from V and 9 bases from J, the gap between germline ends came to 17 bases. From germline, CDR1 is SEHNR and CDR2 FQNEAQ (reference sequence). This CDR3 is built from 14 residues. The CDR3 is CASSFMNQKDPQYF. The CDR3 DNA follows: TGTGCCAGCAGCTTTATGAACCAGAAGGATCCCCAGTACTTC.

For the CDR3, the DNA is TGTGCCTGGAGGGCACAGACTAGCCTTCCATACAATGAGCAGTTCTTC. Translating gives CAWRAQTSLPYNEQFF. This chain connects TRBV30 to TRBJ2-1; 7 nucleotides match TRBD2. This CDR3 comprises 16 residues. Germline assignment: CDR1 GTSNPN and CDR2 SVGIG (reference sequence). The junction had 12 bases not matched to a gene; V was cut back by 3 bases and J by 4 bases.

The chain joins TRBV6-5 to TRBJ2-3, with D perhaps matching TRBD2 (6 bases). CDR1 is MNHEY and CDR2 is SVGAGI in the germline V gene. The germline V and J ends were trimmed by 0 bases and 5 bases, with 15 bases remaining between them. The CDR3 runs 16 residues. For the CDR3, the DNA is TGTGCCAGCAGTTACTCGATCCCGGGAGAGGTAGATACGCAGTATTTT. This sequence encodes CASSYSIPGEVDTQYF.

The J gene is TRBJ2-7, the V gene TRBV2; 7 nucleotides align to TRBD2. From germline, CDR1 is SNHLY and CDR2 FYNNEI. The CDR3 sequence is 13 residues long. DNA for the CDR3: TGTGCCAGCAGTGAAAATAGGGCGGGAGATGCCCCCGTC. Amino acid sequence: CASSENRAGDAPV.

The chain links TRBV6-5 to TRBJ1-2; D might be TRBD1 (5 bases). Trimming took 7 bases from V and 2 from J, leaving 14 bases between them. This CDR3 is 14 amino acids long. The germline V gene has CDR1 MNHEY and CDR2 SVGAGI. The CDR3 nucleotides read TGTGCCAGCACCCCAGGGCAGGCGAACTATGGCTACACCTTC. Protein: CASTPGQANYGYTF.

The V gene is TRBV11-3, the J gene TRBJ1-3; 7 positions match TRBD1. The V and J ends lost 4 bases and 2 bases, in that order; junction bases with no gene match: 2. The CDR3 sequence is 14 residues long. Germline CDR1 reads SGHNT; CDR2 reads YENEEA. The CDR3 protein is CASSSDRAGNTIYF. The CDR3 DNA follows: TGTGCCAGCAGCTCCGACAGGGCTGGAAACACCATATATTTT.

As DNA, the CDR3 is TGTGCCAGTACTCTTCACCGGGTGGGACAGGGGGCCGCCGGGGAGCTGTTTTTT. Translating gives CASTLHRVGQGAAGELFF. The chain is built from TRBV19 and TRBJ2-2; 12 bases are shared with TRBD1. This CDR3 is built from 18 residues. Germline CDR1 and CDR2: LNHDA and SQIVND (reference sequence). With 7 bases clipped from V and 6 bases from J, the junction kept 15 bases outside the gene matches.

The J gene is TRBJ1-1, the V gene TRBV9; tentatively, D is TRBD1 (5 bases). The V gene lost 0 bases and the J gene lost 2 bases, with 17 bases spanning the gap. Germline-derived CDR1 and CDR2 are SGDLS and YYNGEE. This CDR3 is 17 amino acids long. DNA for the CDR3: TGTGCCAGCAGCGTAGCGGGGGGGAGCTATTCCAACACTGAAGCTTTCTTT. Residues: CASSVAGGSYSNTEAFF.

The chain has TRBV7-3 and TRBJ2-1; 14 bases fit TRBD2. Germline CDR1 is SGHTA and CDR2 is FQGTGA. The V and J ends lost 3 bases and 6 bases, in that order; junction bases with no gene match: 4. This CDR3 is built from 16 residues. The CDR3 protein is CASSFRGTSGSNEQFF. The CDR3 region has the DNA TGTGCCAGCAGCTTCCGAGGGACTAGCGGGAGCAATGAGCAGTTCTTC.

V usage is TRBV5-1 and J usage is TRBJ2-3; TRBD2 matches at 8 bases. Germline V gene data show CDR1 as SGHRS and CDR2 as YFSETQ. J was trimmed by 5 bases and V by 3 bases; bases with no gene match: 8. The CDR3 runs to 15 residues. The CDR3 DNA is TGCGCCAGCAGCTATAGCGGGACTATTGGAGATACGCAGTATTTT. It codes for CASSYSGTIGDTQYF.

CDR3 loop: CSCGGSVYEQFF. CDR3 DNA sequence: TGCAGCTGCGGGGGGAGTGTGTATGAGCAGTTCTTC. V gene TRBV29-1 combines with J gene TRBJ2-1, with 8 bases lining up with TRBD2. The CDR3 length is 12 residues. V lost 8 bases, J lost 8 bases, and 8 bases stayed unmatched. From germline, CDR1 is SQVTM and CDR2 ANQGSEA.

This chain links TRBV19 with TRBJ1-5; the D is unclear. Deletions cut 7 bases from V and 1 base from J, with 14 bases between. The CDR3 loop spans 15 amino acids. Germline lookup yields CDR1 LNHDA and CDR2 SQIVND (reference sequence). CDR3 nucleotide sequence: TGTGCCAGTACCTCACAAGGAAGAAGCAATCAGCCCCAGCATTTT. Translated: CASTSQGRSNQPQHF.

The rearrangement uses TRBV19 and TRBJ2-1, with 7 nucleotides matching TRBD2. This CDR3 is built from 17 residues. The germline V gene has CDR1 LNHDA and CDR2 SQIVND (reference sequence). With 1 base clipped from V and 6 bases from J, the junction kept 12 bases outside the gene matches. The CDR3: CASSIGSVRPGGNEQFF. In nucleotides, the CDR3 is TGTGCCAGTAGTATAGGTAGTGTCCGACCGGGAGGCAATGAGCAGTTCTTC.